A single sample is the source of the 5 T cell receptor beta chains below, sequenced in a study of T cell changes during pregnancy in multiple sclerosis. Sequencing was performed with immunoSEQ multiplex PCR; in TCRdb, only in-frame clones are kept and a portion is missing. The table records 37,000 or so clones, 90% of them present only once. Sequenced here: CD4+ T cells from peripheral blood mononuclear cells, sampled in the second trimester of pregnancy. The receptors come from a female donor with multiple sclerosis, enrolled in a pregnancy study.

The CDR3 sequence is CASSLGQGVYGYTF. As DNA, the CDR3 is TGTGCCAGCAGTTTAGGGCAGGGGGTTTATGGCTACACCTTC. The V call is TRBV27, the J call TRBJ1-2, with 7 bases matching TRBD1. The CDR3 length is 14 residues. The trim removed 2 bases at V and 5 bases at J, leaving 5 bases unmatched. The V gene's germline CDR1 is MNHEY and CDR2 SMNVEV (reference sequence).

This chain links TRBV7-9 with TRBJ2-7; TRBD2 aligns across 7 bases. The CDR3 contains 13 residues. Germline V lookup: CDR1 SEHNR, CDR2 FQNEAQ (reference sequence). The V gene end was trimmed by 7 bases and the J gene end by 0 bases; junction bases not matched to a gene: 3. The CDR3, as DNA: TGTGCCAGCACAGCGGGGCTCTCCTACGAGCAGTACTTC. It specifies CASTAGLSYEQYF.

CDR3 residues: CASSPGSQETQYF. In DNA, the CDR3 is TGTGCCAGCAGCCCTGGCAGCCAAGAGACCCAGTACTTC. The chain employs TRBV2 and TRBJ2-5; D is unresolved. Germline CDR1 SNHLY, CDR2 FYNNEI. This CDR3 region has 13 residues. V was trimmed by 6 bases and J by 1 base, leaving 9 bases between them.

The CDR3 spells CASRPHPLATDNEQFF. CDR3 nucleotides: TGTGCCAGCAGACCTCATCCACTAGCGACGGACAATGAGCAGTTCTTC. The gene calls are TRBV7-9 and TRBJ2-1; 7 positions match TRBD2. From germline, CDR1 is SEHNR and CDR2 FQNEAQ (reference sequence). The CDR3 is made up of 16 amino acids. V trimming: 6 bases; J trimming: 5 bases; junction bases outside the gene matches: 13.

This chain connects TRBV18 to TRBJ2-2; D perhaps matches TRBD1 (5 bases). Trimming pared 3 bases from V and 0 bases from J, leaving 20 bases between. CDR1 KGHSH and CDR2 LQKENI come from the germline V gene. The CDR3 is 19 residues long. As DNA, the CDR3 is TGTGCCAGCTCACCGATAATGATAGGGCAGGGCACGAACACCGGGGAGCTGTTTTTT. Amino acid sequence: CASSPIMIGQGTNTGELFF.